This T cell receptor beta chain was sequenced for a study of tumor-infiltrating lymphocytes in primary liver carcinoma. Taking 20-30 mg of unsorted bulk tissue, the authors co-extracted RNA and DNA. CDR1 is SGHRS and CDR2 is YFSETQ in the germline V gene. The CDR3 contains 14 residues. The V and J ends lost 6 bases and 8 bases respectively, with 20 bases between them. TCR beta cDNA came from roughly 0.45 ug total RNA, primed with a constant-region primer. Slightly modified ARM-PCR, run as three nested multiplex PCR rounds, produced the TCR beta libraries. Two initial PCR rounds of about 10 cycles each paired TRBV1-TRBV30 forward primers with a C-beta reverse primer. TCRdb processed the multiplex PCR reads anew with MiXCR; each CDR3 protein has one entry. The table includes fewer than 200,000 distinct CDR3 sequences, around four fifths detected once.

This receptor was identified in a man aged 40-49 years with primary liver carcinoma and hepatitis B virus infection. Sequencing was done on a sample of tumor tissue from primary liver carcinoma. The chain uses TRBV5-1 and TRBJ1-1; a possible D gene is TRBD1 (6 bases). CDR3 in amino acids: CASTHGGAYTEAFF. The CDR3 coding sequence is TGCGCCAGCACCCACGGGGGCGCATATACCGAAGCTTTCTTT.